This T cell receptor (beta chain) was identified in a study of shared clonotypes between healthy human individuals. Cells designated naive CD8 were CD45RO-negative and were positively selected for CCR7, with terminally differentiated effector memory CD45RA+ cells excluded. Profiled with immunoSEQ multiplex PCR; TCRdb holds only in-frame clones, not every one. The sample includes roughly 770,000 clones, about 96% seen only once; the top ten take about 0.22%. Trimming took 9 bases from V and 14 from J; bases not matched to a gene: 18. The CDR3 consists of 15 residues. Germline V lookup: CDR1 MNHEY, CDR2 SMNVEV (reference sequence).

The genes are TRBV27 and TRBJ2-1, with 11 bases identical to TRBD2. The sample taken for sequencing was naive CD8+ T cells sorted from blood. This sequence was found in a man aged 30 to 45 in good health. The CDR3 coding sequence is TGTGCCAGAGACCGACCGGGACTAGCGGTATTGGTGAAGTTCTTC. This codes for CARDRPGLAVLVKFF.